This TCR beta chain was observed in a study of chemoradiotherapy in HPV16-positive cancers. The CDR3 spans 12 residues. Trimming cost V 5 bases and J 6 bases; bases outside gene matches: 4. Germline V gene lookup returns CDR1 MNHEY and CDR2 SMNVEV (reference sequence). Repertoires were sampled repeatedly during chemoradiotherapy. This clone was observed a single time. Its specificity is not known. Study results and caveats: Candidate HPV-specific clones and E7-related TCR motifs grew in tumor during treatment. HPV-specific T cells were functionally defined from only two HPV16-positive patients.

Using immunoSEQ multiplex PCR, the repertoire was profiled, and TCRdb retains in-frame clones only, with some absent. This table holds 12,000 or so clones, 65% to 80% found once. The material was obtained from a patient who underwent chemoradiotherapy. The clonotype comes from a human donor with HPV-associated anogenital cancer. The chain combines TRBV27 with TRBJ2-7, with 7 bases matching TRBD2. CDR3 nucleotide sequence: TGTGCCAGCAGTAGCGGGACTTTCGAGCAGTACTTC. Its protein is CASSSGTFEQYF.